The entry that follows covers one T cell receptor beta chain sequence. Its antigen is undetermined. Primers included in the PCR were 60 Vbeta and 13 Jbeta primers. Sequenced by immunoSEQ multiplex PCR; TCRdb stores in-frame clones only, minus some. In the table there are under 90,000 clones, over 80% of which are singletons. The CDR3 consists of 13 residues. CDR1 and CDR2 from the germline V gene are MDHEN and SYDVKM. V shed 5 bases and J shed 4 bases, with 12 bases lying between them. The source of the sample is a study of cytomegalovirus exposure and HLA in healthy donors. Findings of the study overall: Listed as cytomegalovirus-associated were 150 to 200 TCR beta chains.

This receptor was obtained from a man younger than 30 in good health and CMV-seronegative. The gene calls are TRBV28 and TRBJ2-7; maybe TRBD1 (5 bases). The sequencing sample was made of PBMCs. CDR3 amino acids: CASSPRTLYEQYF. For the CDR3, the DNA is TGTGCCAGCAGTCCCCGGACACTATACGAGCAGTACTTC.